The T cell receptor beta chain under discussion was sequenced for a study of blood T cell repertoires in COVID-19. Study at large: COVID-19 samples collected from the United States, Italy and Spain covered acute and convalescent phases.

In the authors' workflow: For nucleated cells, counts were estimated from reference gene primer amplification. Sequencing used immunoSEQ multiplex PCR; TCRdb keeps in-frame clones, though not all of them. For V, J and clone size, that table is used; D and trimming come from the DNA. The sample lists about 100,000 clones, 60% to 85% occurring once. Germline CDR1 is SGHTA and CDR2 is FQGNSA. CDR3 length: 17 amino acids. After removal of 2 bases from V and 2 bases from J, the junction contained 7 bases not matched to a gene. This clone was observed once. The receptor was isolated from a woman aged 40-49 years with acute or convalescent COVID-19. Source material: peripheral blood. V and J are TRBV7-2 and TRBJ2-2, with TRBD1 matching over 8 bases. The CDR3 loop reads CASSLRAGGFNTGELFF. Written as DNA, the CDR3 is TGTGCCAGCAGCTTACGGGCAGGGGGCTTTAACACCGGGGAGCTGTTTTTT.